One sample yielded the 9 T cell receptor beta chains listed below, sequenced in a study of ipilimumab plus nivolumab after autologous stem cell transplantation. This table comes from immunoSEQ multiplex PCR, and its TCRdb copy is limited to in-frame clones, with some not included. The profile shows 15,000 to 20,000 clones, roughly four fifths of them singletons. Sequencing used PBMCs, obtained in a trial of ipilimumab plus nivolumab as post-transplant consolidation. The origin of the receptors is a male donor with diffuse large B-cell lymphoma.

The chain employs TRBV7-8 and TRBJ1-4, with D unclear. V was shortened by 0 bases and J by 1 base, with 9 bases between the two germline ends. Germline V CDR1 and CDR2: SGHVS, FQNEAQ. This CDR3 has 16 residues. In nucleotides, the CDR3 is TGTGCCAGCAGCTTAGCTATCGGAAGAACTAATGAAAAACTGTTTTTT. Its protein is CASSLAIGRTNEKLFF.

This chain links TRBV5-6 with TRBJ2-7; no reliable D call. V lost 4 bases to trimming and J lost 7 bases, with 9 bases between them. Per germline, CDR1 SGHDT and CDR2 YYEEEE. This CDR3 comprises 11 residues. The CDR3 sequence: CASSGRVEQYF. The CDR3 nucleotides read TGTGCCAGCAGCGGAAGAGTAGAGCAGTACTTC.

The genes are TRBV5-1 and TRBJ2-3; D may be TRBD1 (6 bases). The V and J ends lost 4 bases and 2 bases respectively, with 8 bases between them. Germline CDR1 is SGHRS and CDR2 is YFSETQ. The CDR3 loop spans 13 amino acids. The CDR3 loop is CASSEGDTDTQYF. The CDR3, as DNA: TGCGCCAGCAGCGAGGGGGACACAGATACGCAGTATTTT. Full variable domain (remainder filled in from reference TRBV5-1 and TRBJ2-3): KAGVTQTPRYLIKTRGQQVTLSCSPISGHRSVSWYQQTPGQGLQFLFEYFSETQRNKGNFPGRFSGRQFSNSRSEMNVSTLELGDSALYLCASSEGDTDTQYFGPGTRLTVL.

The V and J genes are TRBV7-2 and TRBJ1-5; TRBD1 matches 7 bases. Germline CDR1 SGHTA, CDR2 FQGNSA. The CDR3 loop spans 13 amino acids. Trimming took 5 bases from V and 11 from J; bases not matched to a gene: 9. The CDR3 DNA is TGTGCCAGCAGCCCAATCCCAGGGGGGGCCCAGCATTTT. Amino acids: CASSPIPGGAQHF.

This clone was seen a handful of times. The V call is TRBV19, the J call TRBJ2-5; 8 nucleotides line up with TRBD2. Germline trimming cut 4 bases from V and 5 bases from J; bases unmatched to any gene: 9. Germline loops: CDR1 LNHDA, CDR2 SQIVND (reference sequence). The CDR3 covers 15 residues. The CDR3 DNA sequence: TGTGCCAGTAGTAACAGGCAGCGGGGGCGGGAGACCCAGTACTTC. Translating gives CASSNRQRGRETQYF.

The CDR3 DNA reads as TGCGCCAGCAGTGAGTCCGTGACTAGCGGGGGGCTGAGCTCCTACGAGCAGTACTTC. Its protein product is CASSESVTSGGLSSYEQYF. V usage is TRBV10-1 and J usage is TRBJ2-7, with 13 bases matching TRBD2. The germline V gene encodes CDR1 WNHNN and CDR2 SYGVQD (reference sequence). This CDR3 is 19 amino acids long. Germline trimming cut 0 bases from V and 0 bases from J; bases unmatched to any gene: 8.

The chain carries TRBV19 and TRBJ2-7, with TRBD1 matching over 10 bases. The CDR3 runs 14 residues. V was pared by 3 bases and J by 2 bases, with 1 base of the junction left unmatched. Germline V gene sequence: CDR1 LNHDA, CDR2 SQIVND (reference sequence). In DNA, the CDR3 is TGTGCCAGTAGTATTGGGACAGGGGCCTACGAGCAGTACTTC. Encoded protein: CASSIGTGAYEQYF.

This clone was picked up one time. The chain recombines TRBV6-4 with TRBJ2-1; no definite D call. The V gene lost 1 base and the J gene lost 0 bases, with 7 bases spanning the gap. Germline assignment: CDR1 MRHNA and CDR2 SNTAGT. The CDR3 loop spans 15 amino acids. Here the CDR3 reads CASSDFSSSYNEQFF. In nucleotides, the CDR3 is TGTGCCAGCAGTGACTTTTCTAGCTCCTACAATGAGCAGTTCTTC.

The V and J genes are TRBV2 and TRBJ1-2; D possibly corresponds to TRBD1 (5 bases). In germline, CDR1 is SNHLY, CDR2 FYNNEI. The CDR3 runs to 15 residues. Deletions cut 2 bases from V and 8 bases from J, with 18 bases between. The CDR3 is CASSESWAGKGGYTF. Here the CDR3 DNA reads TGTGCCAGCAGTGAAAGTTGGGCAGGGAAGGGAGGCTACACCTTC.